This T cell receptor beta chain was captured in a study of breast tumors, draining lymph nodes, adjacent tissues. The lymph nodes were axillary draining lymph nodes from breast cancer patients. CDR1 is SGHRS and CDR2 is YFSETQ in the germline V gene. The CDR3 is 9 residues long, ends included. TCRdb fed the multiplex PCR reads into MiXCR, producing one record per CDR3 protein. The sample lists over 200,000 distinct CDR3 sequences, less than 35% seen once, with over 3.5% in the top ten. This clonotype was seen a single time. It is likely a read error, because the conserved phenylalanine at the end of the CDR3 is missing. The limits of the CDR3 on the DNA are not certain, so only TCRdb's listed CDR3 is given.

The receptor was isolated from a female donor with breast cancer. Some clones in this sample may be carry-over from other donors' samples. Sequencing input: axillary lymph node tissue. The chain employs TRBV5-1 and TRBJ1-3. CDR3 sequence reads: CASSPFRTS.